Described below is a single TCR beta chain sequence and its context. Libraries were prepared by immunoSEQ multiplex PCR; TCRdb keeps only in-frame clonotypes and omits some of them. The sample lists tens of thousands of clones, about four fifths occurring once. The data are from a study of OX40 agonist ivuxolimab in advanced cancers. The specimen was CD4+ or CD8+ T cells sorted from blood, collected in a trial of the OX40 agonist ivuxolimab. The clonotype was recovered from an adult with an advanced solid tumor such as melanoma, head and neck, liver or kidney cancer.

CDR3 sequence reads: CASSDGASGNTIYF. The CDR3 DNA is TGTGCCAGTAGCGACGGAGCCTCTGGAAACACCATATATTTT. V and J are TRBV19 and TRBJ1-3, with D uncertain. Germline-derived CDR1 and CDR2 are LNHDA and SQIVND (reference sequence). V was cut by 6 bases and J by 0 bases, with 9 bases left in between. CDR3 length equals 14 residues.